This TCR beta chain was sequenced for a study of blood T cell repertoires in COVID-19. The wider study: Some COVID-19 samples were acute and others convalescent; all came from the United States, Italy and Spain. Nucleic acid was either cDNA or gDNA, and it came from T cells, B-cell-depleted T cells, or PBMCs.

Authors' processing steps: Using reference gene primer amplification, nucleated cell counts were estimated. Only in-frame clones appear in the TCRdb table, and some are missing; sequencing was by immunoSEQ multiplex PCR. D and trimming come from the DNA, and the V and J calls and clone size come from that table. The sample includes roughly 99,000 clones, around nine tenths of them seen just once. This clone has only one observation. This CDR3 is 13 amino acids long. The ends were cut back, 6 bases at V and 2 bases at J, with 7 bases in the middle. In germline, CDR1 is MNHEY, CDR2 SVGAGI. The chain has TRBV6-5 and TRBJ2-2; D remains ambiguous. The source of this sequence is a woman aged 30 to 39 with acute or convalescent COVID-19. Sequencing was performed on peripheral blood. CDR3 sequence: CASRRQNTGELFF. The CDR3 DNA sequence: TGTGCCAGCAGGCGGCAAAACACCGGGGAGCTGTTTTTT.